This TCR beta chain was identified in a study of shared clonotypes between healthy human individuals. CD8 cells classed as naive were CD45RO-negative and positively selected for CCR7, excluding terminally differentiated effector memory CD45RA+ cells. This CDR3 comprises 15 residues. The V and J ends lost 1 base and 2 bases respectively, with 12 bases between them. The V gene's germline CDR1 is SEHNR and CDR2 FQNEAQ (reference sequence). Study-wide points: Some clonotypes were shared by all four sorted-subset donors, while others were not shared. The non-shared ones had lower generation probabilities than the shared ones.

A remark on this clone: The antigen is undetermined.

Clones were sequenced by immunoSEQ multiplex PCR, and TCRdb holds only the in-frame ones, with some missing. The sample has 630,000 or so clones; roughly 98% are singletons. Sequencing was done on a sample of naive CD8+ T cells sorted from blood. This sequence originates from a man aged 25-40 years in good health. The chain is built from TRBV7-9 and TRBJ2-7, with D unresolved. The CDR3 DNA reads as TGTGCCAGCAGCTTAGTCGATGCGGTACCCTACGAGCAGTACTTC. Amino acids: CASSLVDAVPYEQYF.